The sequence of this T cell receptor (beta chain) was determined in a study of blood T cell repertoires in COVID-19. Looking at the study overall: T cells, B-cell-depleted T cells, or PBMCs provided the cDNA or gDNA that served as material.

This CDR3 is built from 15 residues. Between the trimmed V and J ends, which lost 3 bases and 0 bases, there was a span of 11 bases. The germline gives CDR1 SGHAT, CDR2 FQDESV (reference sequence). Per the original data handling: Amplification with reference gene primers provided the estimates of nucleated cell counts. Produced via immunoSEQ multiplex PCR; TCRdb's table is partial and in-frame only. V, J and clone size are those of that table, while D and trimming were read from the DNA. The sample comprises about 170,000 clones, roughly 80% of which are singletons, and around 2.1% rests with the top ten. A single count supports this clone.

This TCR was sampled from a woman older than 75 with acute or convalescent COVID-19. Sample: peripheral blood. The V gene is TRBV11-1, the J gene TRBJ2-5, with a tentative D call TRBD2 (7 bases). This CDR3 is CASSLRRGHQETQYF. CDR3 coding DNA: TGTGCCAGCAGCTTGCGGCGGGGGCACCAAGAGACCCAGTACTTC.